This TCR beta chain was obtained from a study of blood T cell repertoires in COVID-19. For the study at large: Sites in the United States, Italy and Spain provided acute and convalescent COVID-19 samples. PBMCs, B-cell-depleted T cells, or T cells provided the cDNA or gDNA that made up the material.

Per the original methods: Estimated nucleated cell counts came from reference gene primer amplification. Profiled with immunoSEQ multiplex PCR; TCRdb holds only in-frame clones, not every one. The DNA was the basis for D and trimming; V, J and clone size are from that table. The repertoire holds hundreds of thousands of clones, with 75% to 90% as singletons. What was sequenced was peripheral blood. The sequence came from a woman aged 30 to 39 with active or convalescent COVID-19.

The DNA of the CDR3 is TGTGCCAGCACGCAGGGCGATCAGCCCCAGCATTTT. It translates to CASTQGDQPQHF. V usage is TRBV6-6 and J usage is TRBJ1-5; perhaps TRBD1 as D (5 bases). The CDR3 has 12 residues. Trimming shortened V by 7 bases and J by 5 bases, and 9 bases separated the two germline ends. CDR1 MNHNY and CDR2 SVGAGI come from the germline V gene (reference sequence).